Below, 27 T cell receptor beta chains from the same sample are listed, as sequenced in a study of glioma-infiltrating T cells. Amplification of TCR alpha and beta CDR3 regions from RNA used iRepertoire nested multiplex PCR. Via MiXCR, TCRdb re-called the multiplex PCR reads, giving one row per CDR3 protein. The data contain some 160,000 distinct CDR3 sequences, about 46% of them seen just once; the ten biggest clones take up roughly 5.5%. Source material: glioma tissue, nonneoplastic brain tissue, or PBMCs (not recorded which). The receptor set was obtained from a human donor with low-grade glioma or glioblastoma, undergoing nonglioma brain surgery, or in good health (not recorded which).

This clonotype was detected many times. The rearrangement links TRBV19 to TRBJ1-3, with D possibly matching TRBD1 (5 bases). Trimming left V 8 bases short and J 0 bases short, with 8 bases between. The CDR3 runs 13 residues. Germline loops: CDR1 LNHDA, CDR2 SQIVND (reference sequence). Here the CDR3 reads CASGQISGNTIYF. The CDR3 DNA reads TGTGCCAGTGGACAAATCTCTGGAAACACCATATATTTT.

This clonotype was counted ten times or more. The CDR3 is CATSAVGLAGYEQYF. Here the CDR3 DNA reads TGTGCCACCAGCGCTGTGGGACTAGCGGGATACGAGCAGTACTTC. V is TRBV15 and J is TRBJ2-7; 13 positions agree with TRBD2. Trimming cost V 5 bases and J 4 bases; bases outside gene matches: 5. The V gene's germline CDR1 is LNHNV and CDR2 YYDKDF (reference sequence). The CDR3 sequence is 15 residues long.

V gene TRBV20-1 combines with J gene TRBJ2-7, with 9 bases identical to TRBD2. Losses at the gene ends were 3 bases for V and 0 bases for J; bases not matched to a gene: 9. The CDR3 contains 16 residues. CDR1 DFQATT and CDR2 SNEGSKA come from the germline V gene (reference sequence). CDR3 protein: CSASENSGSISYEQYF. The CDR3 bases are TGCAGTGCTAGCGAAAATAGCGGGAGTATCTCCTACGAGCAGTACTTC.

About this clonotype itself: A much larger clone lies one base from this, so it may be a read error. This chain connects TRBV2 to TRBJ1-6; D is undetermined. V was clipped by 3 bases and J by 5 bases, with 8 bases between them. The CDR3 totals 14 residues. The germline gives CDR1 SNHLY, CDR2 FYNNEI. In DNA form, the CDR3 reads TGTGCCAGCAGTGATCGCCAGAATAATTCACCCCTCCACTTT. Translated: CASSDRQNNSPLHF.

Ten or more counts support this clonotype. The chain recombines TRBV20-1 with TRBJ1-5, with 8 positions matching TRBD1. The ends lost 3 bases at V and 10 bases at J; junction bases unmatched: 11. This CDR3 has 14 amino acids. Germline V lookup: CDR1 DFQATT, CDR2 SNEGSKA (reference sequence). The chain's CDR3 is CSARPGTGVSPQHF. DNA of the CDR3: TGCAGTGCTAGGCCCGGGACAGGTGTATCACCCCAGCATTTT.

The CDR3 is CASSQDQVPLTDTQYF. The CDR3 DNA follows: TGTGCCAGCAGCCAAGATCAAGTACCACTCACAGATACGCAGTATTTT. V usage is TRBV14 and J usage is TRBJ2-3, with unresolved D. The V end was cut by 0 bases, the J end by 2 bases, with 12 bases between. The CDR3 spans 16 residues. From germline, CDR1 is SGHDN and CDR2 FVKESK.

On this clonotype itself: One base away lies a much larger clone, so this may be a sequencing read error. This chain links TRBV28 with TRBJ1-6, with D possibly being TRBD1 (5 bases). V was trimmed by 7 bases and J by 7 bases, leaving 17 bases between them. The germline CDR1 and CDR2 sequences are MDHEN and SYDVKM. This CDR3 spans 15 amino acids. CDR3 sequence reads: CASNLKTAGNSPLHF. The CDR3 nucleotides are TGTGCCAGCAACCTCAAGACAGCGGGGAATTCACCCCTCCACTTT.

Ten or more counts support this clonotype. The CDR3 is CATSRDGQINEQFF. CDR3 DNA: TGTGCCACCAGCAGAGATGGGCAGATCAATGAGCAGTTCTTC. V gene TRBV15 combines with J gene TRBJ2-1; D remains unclear. V lost 0 bases to trimming and J lost 6 bases, with 9 bases between them. CDR1 and CDR2 (germline): LNHNV, YYDKDF (reference sequence). The CDR3 is 14 amino acids. Based on the CDR3 plus reference TRBV15 and TRBJ2-1, the full variable domain is DAMVIQNPRYQVTQFGKPVTLSCSQTLNHNVMYWYQQKSSQAPKLLFHYYDKDFNNEADTPDNFQSRRPNTSFCFLDIRSPGLGDTAMYLCATSRDGQINEQFFGPGTRLTVL.

This clonotype was seen ten or more times. The chain combines TRBV12-3 or TRBV12-4 with TRBJ1-1; D may be TRBD1 (6 bases). V was shortened by 4 bases and J by 7 bases, with 13 bases between the two germline ends. The CDR3 is made up of 13 amino acids. CDR3 protein: CASSSHGGLEAFF. The CDR3 DNA reads as TGTGCCAGCAGTTCCCATGGGGGGCTTGAAGCTTTCTTT.

This clonotype was recorded many times. This chain joins TRBV2 and TRBJ1-2; unclear D gene. Trimming removed 3 bases at V and 4 bases at J, with 9 bases between. The CDR3 is 13 residues long. In germline, CDR1 is SNHLY, CDR2 FYNNEI. The DNA for the CDR3 is TGTGCCAGCAGTGATGGGGTCAGCTATGGCTACACCTTC. Its protein product is CASSDGVSYGYTF.

This clonotype was counted only a few times. This chain links TRBV11-1 with TRBJ2-1; D uncertain. This CDR3 comprises 14 residues. V lost 2 bases to trimming and J lost 6 bases, with 11 bases between them. Germline V gene data show CDR1 as SGHAT and CDR2 as FQDESV (reference sequence). The CDR3 protein is CASSLRVFSNEQFF. In nucleotides, the CDR3 is TGTGCCAGCAGCTTAAGGGTTTTTAGCAATGAGCAGTTCTTC.

This sequence joins TRBV19 and TRBJ2-3, with D perhaps TRBD1 or TRBD2 (5 bases each). V lost 4 bases and J 6 bases, leaving 20 bases between the germline ends. The CDR3 runs 16 residues. CDR1 and CDR2 (germline): LNHDA, SQIVND (reference sequence). The CDR3 reads CASSNPRGLVSDTQYF. CDR3 nucleotides: TGTGCCAGTAGTAACCCGAGGGGCCTAGTTAGTGATACGCAGTATTTT.

The gene calls are TRBV28 and TRBJ2-7, with 7 bases aligning to TRBD2. The V and J ends lost 2 bases and 7 bases, in that order; junction bases with no gene match: 11. Germline V gene sequence: CDR1 MDHEN, CDR2 SYDVKM. CDR3 length: 15 residues. As DNA, the CDR3 is TGTGCCAGCAGTTTACCCGGGGGACTAAACAATGAGCAGTACTTC. It specifies CASSLPGGLNNEQYF.

This chain connects TRBV6-1 to TRBJ1-5; a weak D match, TRBD1 (6 bases). Per the germline V gene, CDR1 is MNHNS and CDR2 is SASEGT. Trimming took off 3 bases at V and 5 bases at J, with 11 bases between the two ends. This CDR3 comprises 14 residues. CDR3 residues: CASSEKGGYQPQHF. The CDR3 DNA is TGTGCCAGCAGTGAGAAAGGGGGATATCAGCCCCAGCATTTT.

This clonotype was observed many times. V and J are TRBV12-3 or TRBV12-4 and TRBJ1-1; D is possibly TRBD1 (6 bases). Trimming took off 2 bases at V and 5 bases at J, with 12 bases between the two ends. The CDR3 sequence is 14 residues long. DNA of the CDR3: TGTGCCAGCAGTTTATCCGGGACATTGACTGAAGCTTTCTTT. It encodes CASSLSGTLTEAFF.

This clonotype was detected a few times. The rearrangement uses TRBV29-1 and TRBJ2-2; D is ambiguous. Germline CDR1 is SQVTM and CDR2 is ANQGSEA. The V end lost 3 bases, the J end lost 0 bases, and 5 bases lay between the germline ends. This CDR3 comprises 13 residues. CDR3 sequence (DNA): TGCAGCGTTGATTCTGCGAACACCGGGGAGCTGTTTTTT. Translation: CSVDSANTGELFF.

In its sample, this clonotype was seen many times. The rearrangement links TRBV20-1 to TRBJ1-1; weak D call: TRBD1 (6 bases). The CDR3 has 14 residues. The germline V and J ends were trimmed by 6 bases and 1 base, with 15 bases remaining between them. The germline CDR1 and CDR2 sequences are DFQATT and SNEGSKA (reference sequence). The DNA of the CDR3 is TGCAGTGCAGGTACAGGGCAGGCGAACACTGAAGCTTTCTTT. This encodes CSAGTGQANTEAFF.

Concerning this clonotype: Since a much larger clone is just one base distant, this may be a read error. The chain is built from TRBV15 and TRBJ2-7; 7 bases are a match to TRBD2. The CDR3 is made up of 13 amino acids. V gave up 6 bases and J gave up 4 bases; unmatched junction bases: 6. CDR1 and CDR2 (germline): LNHNV, YYDKDF (reference sequence). CDR3 nucleotide sequence: TGTGCCACCAGGATGCCTAGCGGATACGAGCAGTACTTC. Its translation: CATRMPSGYEQYF.

The chain is built from TRBV25-1 and TRBJ2-2; tentatively, D is TRBD1 or TRBD2 (5 bases each). The CDR3 consists of 14 residues. CDR1 is MGHDK, CDR2 SYGVNS, per germline. V shed 7 bases and J shed 6 bases, with 15 bases lying between them. CDR3 sequence reads: CASKGTWLSGELFF. The CDR3 DNA sequence: TGTGCCAGCAAAGGGACCTGGCTTTCCGGGGAGCTGTTTTTT.

This clonotype was found a few times. Given a much more abundant clone one base away, this may be a read error. The genes are TRBV25-1 and TRBJ1-1; D possibly corresponds to TRBD1 (5 bases). The CDR3 runs to 12 residues. CDR1 is MGHDK, CDR2 SYGVNS, per germline. The CDR3 loop reads CASGWGVEEDFF. The CDR3 nucleotides read TGTGCCAGCGGTTGGGGGGTCGAAGAAGATTTCTTT.

Concerning this clonotype itself: This clone may be a read error of a much larger clone one base away. The CDR3 region has the DNA TGTGCCAGCAGCCAATCCGTGAAGTTCTATGGCTACACCTTC. Amino acid sequence: CASSQSVKFYGYTF. V usage is TRBV3-1 and J usage is TRBJ1-2; D is unresolved. The CDR3 contains 14 residues. From germline, CDR1 is LGHDT and CDR2 YNNKEL (reference sequence). V lost 2 bases, J lost 4 bases, and 11 bases lay in between.

The chain carries TRBV6-1 and TRBJ2-7, with D unclear. CDR3 length: 13 amino acids. Germline V lookup: CDR1 MNHNS, CDR2 SASEGT. The CDR3 region is CVSSPASSGEQYF. Here the CDR3 DNA reads TGTGTTAGCAGTCCCGCCTCCTCGGGCGAGCAGTACTTC.

The table lists this clonotype with many counts. CDR3: CASTLAGAYNEQFF. DNA of the CDR3: TGCGCCAGCACTCTAGCGGGAGCCTACAATGAGCAGTTCTTC. V usage is TRBV5-1 and J usage is TRBJ2-1; 10 bases agree with TRBD2. The CDR3 has 14 residues. Germline trimming cut 6 bases from V and 2 bases from J; bases unmatched to any gene: 2. In germline, CDR1 is SGHRS, CDR2 YFSETQ. Full variable domain (remainder filled in from reference TRBV5-1 and TRBJ2-1): KAGVTQTPRYLIKTRGQQVTLSCSPISGHRSVSWYQQTPGQGLQFLFEYFSETQRNKGNFPGRFSGRQFSNSRSEMNVSTLELGDSALYLCASTLAGAYNEQFFGPGTRLTVL.

As to this clonotype: With a much larger clone just one base away, this may be a read error. The chain uses TRBV27 and TRBJ2-5; D remains unclear. The CDR3 is made up of 15 amino acids. V lost 6 bases and J 5 bases, leaving 19 bases between the germline ends. Germline V gene sequence: CDR1 MNHEY, CDR2 SMNVEV (reference sequence). The chain's CDR3 is CASSPLGSGRETQYF. CDR3 DNA: TGTGCCAGCAGCCCCCTAGGGTCTGGTAGGGAGACCCAGTACTTC.

About this clonotype: Because the CDR3 is missing its conserved closing phenylalanine or tryptophan, this is likely a read error. It is unclear where the CDR3 begins or ends on the DNA, so no DNA is shown, and the CDR3 is as TCRdb lists it. The chain combines TRBV6-1 with TRBJ2-1; the table's D call, TRBD1, has no DNA check behind it. The CDR3 length is 14 residues, termini included. Germline loops: CDR1 MNHNS, CDR2 SASEGT. The CDR3 is CARQGTGGSDEKLL.

The chain links TRBV29-1 to TRBJ2-1; TRBD2 aligns across 10 bases. Germline CDR1 and CDR2: SQVTM and ANQGSEA. The CDR3 totals 16 residues. V was clipped by 4 bases and J by 4 bases; unmatched bases: 10. The CDR3 sequence: CSVGHLAGVGYNEQFF. In DNA form, the CDR3 reads TGCAGCGTTGGTCATCTAGCGGGAGTAGGGTACAATGAGCAGTTCTTC.

This chain connects TRBV19 to TRBJ2-3, with TRBD2 matching over 8 bases. The CDR3 has 14 residues. The V gene's germline CDR1 is LNHDA and CDR2 SQIVND (reference sequence). The trim removed 9 bases at V and 4 bases at J, leaving 9 bases unmatched. The CDR3 DNA reads TGTGCCAGCGGGACTAGAGGGTACCCAGATACGCAGTATTTT. It codes for CASGTRGYPDTQYF.